Detailed here is one T cell receptor (beta chain). The sample comes from a study of T cell repertoires in cytomegalovirus infection. Study in general: Evidence of both CMV infection and a matching HLA type came from public TCR beta signatures.

The CDR3 covers 17 residues. Germline loops: CDR1 MNHNS, CDR2 SASEGT. With V trimmed by 5 bases and J by 7 bases, 11 bases remained unmatched. TCRdb processed the reads anew with MiXCR; each CDR3 protein has one entry. The sample includes some 400,000 distinct CDR3 sequences, 31% of them seen just once. Input material: PBMCs. This clonotype was obtained from a human donor in good health (CMV status not recorded). Some clones in this sample may be carry-over from other donors' samples. The J gene is TRBJ1-6, the V gene TRBV6-1, with 10 bases matching TRBD1. DNA of the CDR3: TGTGCCAGCAGTTCCGCCGGGACAGGGGTTAAAAATTCACCCCTCCACTTT. This gives the protein CASSSAGTGVKNSPLHF.